This T cell receptor (beta chain) was observed in a study of T-cell memory formation after mild COVID-19. The CDR3 is 14 amino acids. Germline V gives CDR1 KGHDR, CDR2 SFDVKD. With 3 bases removed from V and 1 base from J, the gap between germline ends came to 8 bases. The sample holds a few counts of this clonotype. Each CDR3 protein is one row after TCRdb ran MiXCR on the 5' RACE reads. The data contain 450,000 to 650,000 distinct CDR3 sequences, roughly 18% of them singletons. Specimen: PBMCs or a T cell subset sorted from them (not recorded which). The rearrangement joins TRBV24-1 to TRBJ1-1; TRBD1 is a possible D gene (6 bases). This clonotype was sampled from an adult woman who had mild COVID-19 (a few samples of this study predate the infection). Cell type and time point are not known. This chain's CDR3 is CATSDQGGNTEAFF. CDR3 nucleotide sequence: TGTGCCACCAGTGATCAAGGGGGGAACACTGAAGCTTTCTTT.